The 14 T cell receptor beta chains below come from one sample, sequenced in a study of blood T cells in healthy people across ages. PCR was performed a second time for about 7 to 11 cycles using a sample-barcoded 5' primer and a J-beta primer mix. TCRdb analysed the 5' RACE reads with MiXCR anew, one entry per CDR3 protein. The table lists about 1 million distinct CDR3 sequences, 40% to 55% of them singletons. The sample comprised blood. The source is a woman in her sixties in good health.

This clonotype occurred a few times. CDR3 in amino acids: CASSQDADTQYF. The CDR3 DNA reads as TGTGCCAGCAGCCAGGATGCAGATACGCAGTATTTT. The chain has TRBV7-2 and TRBJ2-3; no reliable D call. This CDR3 is built from 12 residues. Per the germline V gene, CDR1 is SGHTA and CDR2 is FQGNSA. V was shortened by 5 bases and J by 4 bases, with 7 bases between the two germline ends.

CDR3: CATSDGTGSPLHF. For the CDR3, the DNA is TGTGCCACCAGTGACGGGACAGGTTCACCCCTCCACTTT. The rearrangement uses TRBV24-1 and TRBJ1-6; TRBD1 matches at 8 bases. The CDR3 totals 13 residues. Germline V gene lookup returns CDR1 KGHDR and CDR2 SFDVKD. Losses at the gene ends were 4 bases for V and 9 bases for J; bases not matched to a gene: 1.

The rearrangement joins TRBV20-1 to TRBJ1-4; TRBD1 is a possible D gene (6 bases). This CDR3 has 13 residues. Germline V CDR1 and CDR2: DFQATT, SNEGSKA (reference sequence). V shed 6 bases and J shed 4 bases, with 12 bases lying between them. CDR3 nucleotide sequence: TGCAGTGCAAAAAGGGGGGTTAATGAAAAACTGTTTTTT. Translation: CSAKRGVNEKLFF.

V is TRBV24-1 and J is TRBJ2-3; 7 bases line up with TRBD2. The V gene's germline CDR1 is KGHDR and CDR2 SFDVKD. V shed 5 bases and J 4 bases; nucleotides not matched to a gene: 8. The CDR3 is 15 residues long. CDR3 in DNA: TGTGCCACCAGTGCTTCTGAGGCGGGGGCAGATACGCAGTATTTT. Translation gives CATSASEAGADTQYF.

This clonotype came up a few times. The chain carries TRBV5-5 and TRBJ2-1, with 7 bases that match TRBD2. The CDR3 runs 15 residues. Germline CDR1 SGHKS, CDR2 YYEKEE (reference sequence). Trimming took 0 bases from V and 4 from J; bases not matched to a gene: 4. The DNA of the CDR3 is TGTGCCAGCAGCTTGGAGCTAGCGGATTACAATGAGCAGTTCTTC. It specifies CASSLELADYNEQFF.

This clonotype was recorded a few times. The V call is TRBV6-5, the J call TRBJ1-4; D is unclear. Germline lookup yields CDR1 MNHEY and CDR2 SVGAGI. With 2 bases removed from V and 8 bases from J, the gap between germline ends came to 21 bases. The CDR3 totals 17 residues. CDR3: CASSYGWEIGYGEKLFF. Written as DNA, the CDR3 is TGTGCCAGCAGTTACGGGTGGGAGATCGGATATGGAGAAAAACTGTTTTTT.

This clonotype has just one count. Sequence at one end of the junction differs from germline and may be a read error. The V and J genes are TRBV7-2 and TRBJ2-5, with 10 bases lining up with TRBD2. Germline V gives CDR1 SGHTA, CDR2 FQGNSA. The CDR3 consists of 13 residues. For the CDR3, the DNA is TGTGTCAGCAGCCTGGGACTAGCGCTTCCTCAGTACTTC. Protein: CVSSLGLALPQYF.

This clonotype has a count of ten or more. The chain links TRBV5-1 to TRBJ2-5, with D uncertain. The CDR3 sequence is 13 residues long. The germline CDR1 and CDR2 sequences are SGHRS and YFSETQ. V was cut by 4 bases and J by 2 bases, with 9 bases left in between. Written as DNA, the CDR3 is TGCGCCAGCAGCCGAGGATTTCAAGAGACCCAGTACTTC. Protein: CASSRGFQETQYF.

This sequence joins TRBV10-1 and TRBJ1-2, with 8 positions matching TRBD1. This CDR3 spans 13 amino acids. V was pared by 8 bases and J by 6 bases, with 8 bases of the junction left unmatched. Germline V gives CDR1 WNHNN, CDR2 SYGVQD (reference sequence). CDR3 sequence reads: CASGQGLGHGYTF. For the CDR3, the DNA is TGCGCCAGCGGACAGGGCCTAGGTCATGGCTACACCTTC.

The rearrangement uses TRBV28 and TRBJ1-2; 10 bases fit TRBD1. The CDR3 is made up of 15 amino acids. V shed 6 bases, J shed 4 bases, and the junction held 8 bases outside the gene matches. Per the germline V gene, CDR1 is MDHEN and CDR2 is SYDVKM. This chain's CDR3 is CASSSLTGGSYGYTF. The CDR3 nucleotides are TGTGCCAGCAGCTCCCTGACAGGGGGCTCCTATGGCTACACCTTC.

This clonotype was observed many times. V and J are TRBV4-2 and TRBJ2-5; possible D gene TRBD2, 5 bases. The CDR3 covers 15 residues. Germline V gene data show CDR1 as LGHNA and CDR2 as YNFKEQ. V shed 0 bases and J shed 2 bases, with 10 bases lying between them. CDR3 sequence: CASSQDPDYQETQYF. In DNA, the CDR3 is TGTGCCAGCAGCCAAGATCCCGACTATCAAGAGACCCAGTACTTC.

The gene calls are TRBV7-2 and TRBJ2-1; TRBD2 is a possible D gene (6 bases). The CDR3 runs 13 residues. The V gene's germline CDR1 is SGHTA and CDR2 FQGNSA. The ends were cut back, 4 bases at V and 7 bases at J, with 11 bases in the middle. The chain's CDR3 is CASSYRLVNEQFF. The CDR3 coding sequence is TGTGCCAGCAGCTACCGACTAGTTAATGAGCAGTTCTTC.

This clonotype appeared a single time. The chain links TRBV12-3 or TRBV12-4 to TRBJ2-1; D is possibly TRBD1 or TRBD2 (5 bases each). The J call could be wrong; TRBJ2-7 is a better fit for the DNA end. The CDR3 has 17 amino acids. This CDR3 is CASSLALSGTSYNEQYF. The DNA for the CDR3 is TGTGCCAGCAGTTTAGCGCTGTCTGGGACCTCCTACAATGAGCAGTACTTC.

The rearrangement links TRBV5-1 to TRBJ2-1; no definite D call. Germline V gene sequence: CDR1 SGHRS, CDR2 YFSETQ. The CDR3 consists of 13 residues. V was clipped by 0 bases and J by 13 bases, with 14 bases between them. This chain's CDR3 is CASSLEVESSQFF. CDR3 bases: TGCGCCAGCAGCTTGGAAGTGGAGAGTTCCCAGTTCTTC.